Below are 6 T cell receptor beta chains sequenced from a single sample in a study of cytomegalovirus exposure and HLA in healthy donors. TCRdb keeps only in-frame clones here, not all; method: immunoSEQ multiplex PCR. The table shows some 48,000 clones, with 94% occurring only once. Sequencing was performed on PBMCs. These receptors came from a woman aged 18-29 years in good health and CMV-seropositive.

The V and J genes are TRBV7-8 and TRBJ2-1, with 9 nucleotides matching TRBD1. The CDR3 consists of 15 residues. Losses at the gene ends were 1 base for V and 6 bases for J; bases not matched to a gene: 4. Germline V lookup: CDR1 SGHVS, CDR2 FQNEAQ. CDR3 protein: CASSLGDRAVNEQFF. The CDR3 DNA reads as TGTGCCAGCAGCTTAGGGGACAGGGCGGTCAATGAGCAGTTCTTC.

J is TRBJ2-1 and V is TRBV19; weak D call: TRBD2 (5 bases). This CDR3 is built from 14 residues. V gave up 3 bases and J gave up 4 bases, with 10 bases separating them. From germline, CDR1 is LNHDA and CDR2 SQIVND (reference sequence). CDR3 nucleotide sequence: TGTGCCAGTAGTATCGGGGAGTGGTACAATGAGCAGTTCTTC. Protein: CASSIGEWYNEQFF.

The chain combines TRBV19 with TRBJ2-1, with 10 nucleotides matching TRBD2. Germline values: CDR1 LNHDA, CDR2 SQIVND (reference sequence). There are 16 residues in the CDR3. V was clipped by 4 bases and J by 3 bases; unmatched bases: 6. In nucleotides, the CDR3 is TGTGCCAGTAGTACTATACTAGCGGGAAACTACAATGAGCAGTTCTTC. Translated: CASSTILAGNYNEQFF.

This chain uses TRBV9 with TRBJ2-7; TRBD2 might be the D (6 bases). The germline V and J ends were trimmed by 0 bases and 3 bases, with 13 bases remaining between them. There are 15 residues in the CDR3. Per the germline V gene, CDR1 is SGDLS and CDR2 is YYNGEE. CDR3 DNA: TGTGCCAGCAGCGTAGATTCTATGGAGGGCTACGAGCAGTACTTC. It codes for CASSVDSMEGYEQYF.

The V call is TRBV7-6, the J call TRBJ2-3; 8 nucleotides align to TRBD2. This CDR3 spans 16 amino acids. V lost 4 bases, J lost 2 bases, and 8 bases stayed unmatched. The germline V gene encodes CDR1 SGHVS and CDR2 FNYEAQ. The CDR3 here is CASSYELAALTDTQYF. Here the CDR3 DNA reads TGTGCCAGCAGCTATGAACTAGCGGCTCTCACAGATACGCAGTATTTT.

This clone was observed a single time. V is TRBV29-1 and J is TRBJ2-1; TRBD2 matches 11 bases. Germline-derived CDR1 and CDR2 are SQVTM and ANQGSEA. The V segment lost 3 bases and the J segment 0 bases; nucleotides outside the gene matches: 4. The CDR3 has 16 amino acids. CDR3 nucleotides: TGCAGCGTTGAGCTAGCGGGAGGACTCTCCTACAATGAGCAGTTCTTC. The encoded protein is CSVELAGGLSYNEQFF.